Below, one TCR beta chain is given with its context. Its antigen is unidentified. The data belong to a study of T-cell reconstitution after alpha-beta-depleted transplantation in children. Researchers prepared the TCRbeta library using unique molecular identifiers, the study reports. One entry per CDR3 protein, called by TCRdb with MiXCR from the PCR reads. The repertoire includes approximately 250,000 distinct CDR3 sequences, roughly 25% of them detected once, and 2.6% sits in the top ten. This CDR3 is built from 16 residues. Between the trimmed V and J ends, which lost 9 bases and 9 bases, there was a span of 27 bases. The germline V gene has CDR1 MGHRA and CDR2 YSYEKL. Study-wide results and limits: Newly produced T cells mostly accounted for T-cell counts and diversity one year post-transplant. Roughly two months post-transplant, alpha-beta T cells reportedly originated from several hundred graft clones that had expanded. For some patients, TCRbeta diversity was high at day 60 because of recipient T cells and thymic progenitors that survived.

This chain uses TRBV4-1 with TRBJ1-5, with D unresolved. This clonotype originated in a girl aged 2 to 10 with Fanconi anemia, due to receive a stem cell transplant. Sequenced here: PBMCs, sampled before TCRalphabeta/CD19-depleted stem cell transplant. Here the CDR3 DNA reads TGCGCCAGTAGCGAGAGAATTCCAGGCGCCCTTGGGCCCCAGCATTTT. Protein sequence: CASSERIPGALGPQHF.